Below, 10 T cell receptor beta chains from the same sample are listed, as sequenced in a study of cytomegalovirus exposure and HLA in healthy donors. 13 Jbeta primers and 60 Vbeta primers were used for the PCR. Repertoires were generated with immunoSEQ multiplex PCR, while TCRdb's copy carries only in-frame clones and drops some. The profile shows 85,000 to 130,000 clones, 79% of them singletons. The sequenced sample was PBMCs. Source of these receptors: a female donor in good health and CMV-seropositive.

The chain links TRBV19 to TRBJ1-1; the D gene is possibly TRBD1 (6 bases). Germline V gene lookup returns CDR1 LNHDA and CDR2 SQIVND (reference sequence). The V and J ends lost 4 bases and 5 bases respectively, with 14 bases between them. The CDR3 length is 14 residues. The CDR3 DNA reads TGTGCCAGTAGTAGATTAACAGGGCAAACTGAAGCTTTCTTT. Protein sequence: CASSRLTGQTEAFF.

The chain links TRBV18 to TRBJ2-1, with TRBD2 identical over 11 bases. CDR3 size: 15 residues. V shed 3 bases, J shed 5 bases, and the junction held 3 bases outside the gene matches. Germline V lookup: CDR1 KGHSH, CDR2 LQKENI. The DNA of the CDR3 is TGTGCCAGCTCACCGGGACTAGCGGAGAACAATGAGCAGTTCTTC. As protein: CASSPGLAENNEQFF.

This CDR3 is CASSQDRGANQPQHF. The CDR3 DNA follows: TGCGCCAGCAGCCAAGATCGGGGAGCCAATCAGCCCCAGCATTTT. The chain carries TRBV4-3 and TRBJ1-5; D ambiguous. Trimming removed 0 bases from V and 3 bases from J, with 9 bases in between. CDR1 is LGHNA and CDR2 is YSLEER in the germline V gene. CDR3 length: 15 residues.

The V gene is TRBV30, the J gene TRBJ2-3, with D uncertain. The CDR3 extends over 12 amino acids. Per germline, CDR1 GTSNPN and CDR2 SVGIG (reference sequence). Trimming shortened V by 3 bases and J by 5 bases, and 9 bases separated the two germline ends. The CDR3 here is CAWSPIIDTQYF. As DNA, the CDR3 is TGTGCCTGGAGCCCCATCATAGATACGCAGTATTTT.

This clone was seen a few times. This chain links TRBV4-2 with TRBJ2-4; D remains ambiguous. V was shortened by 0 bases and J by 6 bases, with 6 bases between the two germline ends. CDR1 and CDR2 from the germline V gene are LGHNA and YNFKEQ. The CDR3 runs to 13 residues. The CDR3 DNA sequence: TGTGCCAGCAGCCAAGATCCGGGAAACATTCAGTACTTC. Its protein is CASSQDPGNIQYF.

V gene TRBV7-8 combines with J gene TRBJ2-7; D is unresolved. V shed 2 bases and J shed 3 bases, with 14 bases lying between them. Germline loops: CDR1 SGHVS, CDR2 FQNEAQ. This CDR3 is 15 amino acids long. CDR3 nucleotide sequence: TGTGCCAGCAGCTTATCGGGTCTATCCATCTACGAGCAGTACTTC. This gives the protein CASSLSGLSIYEQYF.

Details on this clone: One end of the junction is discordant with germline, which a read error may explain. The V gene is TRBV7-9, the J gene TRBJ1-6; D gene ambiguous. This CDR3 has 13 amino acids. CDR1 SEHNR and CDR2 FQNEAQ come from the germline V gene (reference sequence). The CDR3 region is CSSSPRYNSPLHF. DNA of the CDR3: TGTTCCAGCAGCCCGAGATATAATTCACCCCTCCACTTT. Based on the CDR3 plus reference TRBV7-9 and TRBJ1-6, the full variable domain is DTGVSQNPRHKITKRGQNVTFRCDPISEHNRLYWYRQTLGQGPEFLTYFQNEAQLEKSRLLSDRFSAERPKGSFSTLEIQRTEQGDSAMYLCSSSPRYNSPLHFGNGTRLTVT.

The CDR3 is CASSLWASGLSSTDTQYF. The DNA for the CDR3 is TGTGCCAGCAGCTTGTGGGCTAGCGGGTTATCTAGCACAGATACGCAGTATTTT. The V call is TRBV7-8, the J call TRBJ2-3, with 8 bases identical to TRBD2. The germline V gene has CDR1 SGHVS and CDR2 FQNEAQ. The CDR3 extends over 18 amino acids. V gave up 3 bases and J gave up 0 bases; unmatched junction bases: 11.

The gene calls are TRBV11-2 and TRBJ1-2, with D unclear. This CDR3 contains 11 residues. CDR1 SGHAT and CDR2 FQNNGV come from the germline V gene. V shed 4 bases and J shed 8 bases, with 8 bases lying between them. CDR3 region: CASSSGLGYTF. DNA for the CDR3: TGTGCCAGCAGCTCCGGTCTCGGCTACACCTTC.

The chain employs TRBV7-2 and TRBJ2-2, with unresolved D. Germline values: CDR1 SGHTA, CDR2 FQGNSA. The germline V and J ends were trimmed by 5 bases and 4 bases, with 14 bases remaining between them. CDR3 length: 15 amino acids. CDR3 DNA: TGTGCCAGCAGCACCCAGAGGATCGGCACCGGGGAGCTGTTTTTT. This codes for CASSTQRIGTGELFF.